A single sample gave rise to the 25 T cell receptor beta chains below, sequenced in a study of blood T cell repertoires in COVID-19. Sequencing used immunoSEQ multiplex PCR; TCRdb keeps in-frame clones, though not all of them. The table records 230,000 or so clones, roughly nine tenths of them present only once. Sequencing was carried out using peripheral blood. Source of these receptors: a man in his forties with active or convalescent COVID-19.

The genes are TRBV5-8 and TRBJ2-3; D is unclear. This CDR3 is built from 13 residues. V was trimmed by 3 bases and J by 0 bases, leaving 5 bases between them. Germline loops: CDR1 SGHTS, CDR2 YDEGEE. The CDR3 DNA is TGTGCCAGCAGCTGGGCCAGCACAGATACGCAGTATTTT. Translation gives CASSWASTDTQYF.

This chain links TRBV4-1 with TRBJ1-1, with TRBD1 identical over 7 bases. After removal of 0 bases from V and 2 bases from J, the junction contained 6 bases not matched to a gene. Per germline, CDR1 MGHRA and CDR2 YSYEKL. The CDR3 runs 16 residues. The CDR3 nucleotides read TGCGCCAGCAGCCAAGATGAAGGGGGCTATAACACTGAAGCTTTCTTT. Encoded protein: CASSQDEGGYNTEAFF.

The chain links TRBV18 to TRBJ2-7, with D possibly being TRBD1 (6 bases). This CDR3 region has 14 residues. Germline loops: CDR1 KGHSH, CDR2 LQKENI. V shed 4 bases and J shed 2 bases, with 12 bases lying between them. This chain's CDR3 is CASSRLGQPYEQYF. Here the CDR3 DNA reads TGTGCCAGCTCACGTCTCGGACAGCCCTACGAGCAGTACTTC.

This rearrangement joins TRBV14 to TRBJ2-3, with 8 bases matching TRBD1. V dropped 4 bases and J dropped 6; count of bases not matched to a gene: 12. Germline CDR1 SGHDN, CDR2 FVKESK. The CDR3 covers 16 residues. This CDR3 is CASSRRTDRGADTQYF. The CDR3 DNA sequence: TGTGCCAGCAGCCGAAGGACCGACAGGGGAGCTGATACGCAGTATTTT. Full variable domain (outside the CDR3, taken from reference TRBV14 and TRBJ2-3): EAGVTQFPSHSVIEKGQTVTLRCDPISGHDNLYWYRRVMGKEIKFLLHFVKESKQDESGMPNNRFLAERTGGTYSTLKVQPAELEDSGVYFCASSRRTDRGADTQYFGPGTRLTVL.

The chain has TRBV13 and TRBJ2-7; 9 bases align to TRBD2. V gave up 5 bases and J gave up 0 bases; unmatched junction bases: 8. CDR1 is PRHDT and CDR2 is FYEKMQ in the germline V gene (reference sequence). This CDR3 comprises 16 residues. The CDR3 nucleotides are TGTGCCAGCAGCCCCCGGCTAGCGGGGCCCTCCTACGAGCAGTACTTC. Its translation is CASSPRLAGPSYEQYF.

The rearrangement links TRBV9 to TRBJ2-5; 16 nucleotides agree with TRBD2. The germline CDR1 and CDR2 sequences are SGDLS and YYNGEE. After removal of 3 bases from V and 0 bases from J, the junction contained 11 bases not matched to a gene. The CDR3 consists of 20 residues. CDR3: CASSAKTGTSGRGYQETQYF. As DNA, the CDR3 is TGTGCCAGCAGCGCCAAGACCGGGACTAGCGGGAGGGGGTACCAAGAGACCCAGTACTTC.

The chain couples TRBV5-1 to TRBJ2-6; D call uncertain. The V gene lost 2 bases and the J gene lost 0 bases, with 6 bases spanning the gap. Germline V gives CDR1 SGHRS, CDR2 YFSETQ. The CDR3 length is 15 residues. DNA of the CDR3: TGCGCCAGCAGCTTAACAGCCTCTGGGGCCAACGTCCTGACTTTC. It encodes CASSLTASGANVLTF. Supplemented by reference TRBV5-1 and TRBJ2-6, the full variable domain reads KAGVTQTPRYLIKTRGQQVTLSCSPISGHRSVSWYQQTPGQGLQFLFEYFSETQRNKGNFPGRFSGRQFSNSRSEMNVSTLELGDSALYLCASSLTASGANVLTFGAGSRLTVL.

The chain combines TRBV3-1 (or the pseudogene TRBV3-2) with TRBJ1-6; no clear D gene. Trimming stripped 2 bases from V and 5 bases from J, with 7 bases between. The CDR3 spans 14 residues. The germline V gene has CDR1 LGHDT and CDR2 YNNKEL (reference sequence). Here the CDR3 DNA reads TGTGCCAGCAGCCAATTCCCCGATAATTCACCCCTCCACTTT. As protein: CASSQFPDNSPLHF.

The chain employs TRBV2 and TRBJ1-1, with D maybe TRBD1 (5 bases). The CDR3 runs 14 residues. Trimming pared 0 bases from V and 4 bases from J, leaving 9 bases between. Germline loops: CDR1 SNHLY, CDR2 FYNNEI. The CDR3 loop reads CASSEALRATEAFF. CDR3 nucleotide sequence: TGTGCCAGCAGTGAAGCGCTCAGGGCCACTGAAGCTTTCTTT.

The chain joins TRBV28 to TRBJ2-3; D possibly corresponds to TRBD2 (5 bases). This CDR3 contains 17 residues. The V and J ends lost 3 bases and 2 bases respectively, with 18 bases between them. In germline, CDR1 is MDHEN, CDR2 SYDVKM. The CDR3: CASSFVSSGKFTDTQYF. CDR3 DNA: TGTGCCAGCAGTTTCGTATCCAGCGGAAAATTCACAGATACGCAGTATTTT.

V usage is TRBV10-2 and J usage is TRBJ2-3, with 8 positions matching TRBD1. Per germline, CDR1 WSHSY and CDR2 SAAADI. V shed 7 bases and J 6 bases; nucleotides not matched to a gene: 6. CDR3 length: 13 residues. CDR3 DNA sequence: TGCGCCAGCACTAGGACAGGGTCCGATACGCAGTATTTT. Amino acid sequence: CASTRTGSDTQYF.

This rearrangement joins TRBV27 to TRBJ2-7; 11 positions agree with TRBD2. The J segment lost 3 bases and the V segment lost 6 bases, leaving 7 bases of the junction unmatched. This CDR3 contains 15 residues. Germline V CDR1 and CDR2: MNHEY, SMNVEV (reference sequence). CDR3 amino acids: CASSPRLAGLYEQYF. The CDR3 DNA reads as TGTGCCAGCAGCCCCAGACTAGCGGGACTCTACGAGCAGTACTTC.

The CDR3 is CASAVGGLFTDTQYF. Here the CDR3 DNA reads TGTGCCAGCGCCGTAGGGGGCCTCTTCACAGATACGCAGTATTTT. The rearrangement uses TRBV27 and TRBJ2-3; 7 nucleotides agree with TRBD1. The germline V gene has CDR1 MNHEY and CDR2 SMNVEV (reference sequence). Trimming removed 8 bases from V and 2 bases from J; junction bases left unmatched: 10. The CDR3 sequence is 15 residues long.

The V and J genes are TRBV29-1 and TRBJ2-7; no reliable D call. Trimming stripped 5 bases from V and 5 bases from J, with 7 bases between. The germline V gene encodes CDR1 SQVTM and CDR2 ANQGSEA. This CDR3 contains 10 residues. Written as DNA, the CDR3 is TGCAGCGTTAAAATCAACGAGCAGTACTTC. Protein: CSVKINEQYF.

V is TRBV7-9 and J is TRBJ1-4; maybe TRBD1 (6 bases). Between the trimmed V and J ends, which lost 1 base and 4 bases, there was a span of 7 bases. CDR3 length equals 14 residues. Germline V gene lookup returns CDR1 SEHNR and CDR2 FQNEAQ (reference sequence). The CDR3 sequence: CASSLGRGNEKLFF. The CDR3, as DNA: TGTGCCAGCAGCTTAGGCAGGGGTAATGAAAAACTGTTTTTT.

V gene TRBV3-1 (or the pseudogene TRBV3-2) combines with J gene TRBJ2-7, with a weak D call TRBD1 (6 bases). CDR1 is LGHDT, CDR2 YNNKEL, per germline (reference sequence). The V and J ends lost 4 bases and 2 bases respectively, with 9 bases between them. The CDR3 has 13 amino acids. The CDR3, as DNA: TGTGCCAGCAGCCCGGACAGAGCCTACGAGCAGTACTTC. Encoded protein: CASSPDRAYEQYF.

The V and J genes are TRBV5-1 and TRBJ2-5; tentatively, D is TRBD1 (6 bases). The V and J ends lost 2 bases and 4 bases respectively, with 15 bases between them. Germline CDR1 and CDR2: SGHRS and YFSETQ. This CDR3 is 15 amino acids long. This CDR3 reads CASSLTGTPGETQYF. CDR3 coding DNA: TGCGCCAGCAGCTTAACCGGGACACCGGGAGAGACCCAGTACTTC.

The chain combines TRBV19 with TRBJ1-1, with 7 bases matching TRBD1. Trimming took 5 bases from V and 0 from J; bases not matched to a gene: 6. The CDR3 contains 15 residues. Germline CDR1 is LNHDA and CDR2 is SQIVND (reference sequence). The DNA for the CDR3 is TGTGCCAGTAGTTTCCAGGGACAGTTGAACACTGAAGCTTTCTTT. Translated: CASSFQGQLNTEAFF.

The rearrangement uses TRBV9 and TRBJ2-1, with 8 bases identical to TRBD1. CDR1 is SGDLS, CDR2 YYNGEE, per germline. This CDR3 spans 16 amino acids. V lost 4 bases and J lost 7; bases outside the gene matches: 13. The chain's CDR3 is CASSPIGQGAGNEQFF. CDR3 sequence (DNA): TGTGCCAGCAGCCCCATTGGGCAGGGGGCTGGGAATGAGCAGTTCTTC.

This chain joins TRBV5-6 and TRBJ2-7; the D gene is possibly TRBD2 (5 bases). Trimming removed 0 bases at V and 5 bases at J, with 15 bases between. This CDR3 has 15 residues. From germline, CDR1 is SGHDT and CDR2 YYEEEE. Here the CDR3 reads CASSLGLARADEQYF. CDR3 DNA: TGTGCCAGCAGCTTGGGCCTAGCCCGGGCCGACGAGCAGTACTTC.

The chain has TRBV5-6 and TRBJ2-1; weak D call: TRBD2 (6 bases). CDR1 and CDR2 (germline): SGHDT, YYEEEE. CDR3 length: 14 amino acids. V was cut by 3 bases and J by 3 bases, with 10 bases left in between. The CDR3 protein is CASSSGLLYNEQFF. The DNA of the CDR3 is TGTGCCAGCAGCTCGGGACTCCTCTACAATGAGCAGTTCTTC.

The chain joins TRBV6-1 to TRBJ1-5; the D is unclear. The CDR3 length is 13 residues. Trimming pared 3 bases from V and 9 bases from J, leaving 12 bases between. Germline loops: CDR1 MNHNS, CDR2 SASEGT. The CDR3 bases are TGTGCCAGCAGTGAGGTTATTTCAGGGCCCCAGCATTTT. It codes for CASSEVISGPQHF.

The chain recombines TRBV9 with TRBJ2-5; D is possibly TRBD1 (5 bases). Germline CDR1 reads SGDLS; CDR2 reads YYNGEE. V lost 6 bases to trimming and J lost 2 bases, with 17 bases between them. This CDR3 comprises 15 residues. DNA of the CDR3: TGTGCCAGCACCATCATAGGGGTTGGGCAAGAGACCCAGTACTTC. It is translated as CASTIIGVGQETQYF.

The chain combines TRBV4-1 with TRBJ2-2, with unresolved D. CDR3 length: 19 residues. V lost 7 bases, J lost 2 bases, and 26 bases lay in between. Per the germline V gene, CDR1 is MGHRA and CDR2 is YSYEKL. DNA of the CDR3: TGCGCCAGCACCCCCTACCAACTTTCTATTGAGATTAACACCGGGGAGCTGTTTTTT. Protein product: CASTPYQLSIEINTGELFF.

The J gene is TRBJ2-3, the V gene TRBV5-4, with 9 nucleotides matching TRBD2. The CDR3 is 13 amino acids. Germline V lookup: CDR1 SGHNT, CDR2 YYREEE (reference sequence). J was trimmed by 1 base and V by 9 bases; bases with no gene match: 3. The CDR3 DNA reads as TGTGCCACCAGGACTAGCGGCACAGATACGCAGTATTTT. Its translation is CATRTSGTDTQYF.